One sample yielded the 24 T cell receptor beta chains listed below, sequenced in a study of blood T cell repertoires in COVID-19. Assay: immunoSEQ multiplex PCR; the TCRdb copy retains only in-frame clones and omits some. The sample contains 99,000 or so clones, approximately 87% of which appear only once. The specimen was peripheral blood. The source is a man between 50 and 59 years old with acute or convalescent COVID-19.

The chain carries TRBV12-3 or TRBV12-4 and TRBJ2-7; the D gene is possibly TRBD1 (6 bases). The V and J ends lost 5 bases and 6 bases respectively, with 14 bases between them. This CDR3 region has 13 residues. In DNA, the CDR3 is TGTGCCAGCAGTATCAAACAGGGCTCCGAGCAGTACTTC. Protein product: CASSIKQGSEQYF.

CDR3 coding DNA: TGTGCCAGCATCAGGGGACTAGCTGGGGCCAACGTCCTGACTTTC. Amino acids: CASIRGLAGANVLTF. The genes are TRBV6-6 and TRBJ2-6, with 8 positions matching TRBD2. There are 15 residues in the CDR3. The germline V gene encodes CDR1 MNHNY and CDR2 SVGAGI (reference sequence). V lost 7 bases to trimming and J lost 2 bases; unmatched junction nucleotides: 4.

The chain joins TRBV28 to TRBJ1-2; 8 bases match TRBD1. Germline assignment: CDR1 MDHEN and CDR2 SYDVKM. There are 13 residues in the CDR3. Trimming at V came to 6 bases and at J to 8 bases, leaving 8 bases not matched to a gene. The CDR3 sequence is CASRGGQVPGYTF. In nucleotides, the CDR3 is TGTGCCAGCAGGGGGGGACAGGTCCCGGGCTACACCTTC.

V gene TRBV6-1 combines with J gene TRBJ1-5; D gene uncertain. Per germline, CDR1 MNHNS and CDR2 SASEGT. The CDR3 has 13 residues. V was shortened by 2 bases and J by 2 bases, with 4 bases between the two germline ends. CDR3 residues: CASSESGNQPQHF. In DNA form, the CDR3 reads TGTGCCAGCAGTGAATCGGGCAATCAGCCCCAGCATTTT.

The chain combines TRBV29-1 with TRBJ2-3; a possible D gene is TRBD1 (6 bases). Trimming took 7 bases from V and 7 from J, leaving 15 bases between them. CDR3 length: 12 residues. In germline, CDR1 is SQVTM, CDR2 ANQGSEA. Here the CDR3 DNA reads TGCAGCGCCCGAAGGGGGTTGCATACGCAGTATTTT. Translated: CSARRGLHTQYF.

This clone appeared once. V usage is TRBV25-1 and J usage is TRBJ2-7; 12 bases agree with TRBD2. The CDR3 has 15 residues. The V gene's germline CDR1 is MGHDK and CDR2 SYGVNS. The V segment lost 4 bases and the J segment 4 bases; nucleotides outside the gene matches: 5. CDR3 DNA: TGTGCCAGCAGTGGTCGGACTAGCGGGATGTACGAGCAGTACTTC. Its translation is CASSGRTSGMYEQYF.

The chain links TRBV7-2 to TRBJ2-7; 8 bases match TRBD2. With 5 bases clipped from V and 2 bases from J, the junction kept 8 bases outside the gene matches. CDR1 SGHTA and CDR2 FQGNSA come from the germline V gene. The CDR3 is 15 amino acids. CDR3 residues: CASSPDTSGPYEQYF. The CDR3 DNA reads as TGTGCCAGCAGCCCGGACACTAGCGGACCCTACGAGCAGTACTTC.

The V gene is TRBV11-2, the J gene TRBJ1-5, with 7 bases identical to TRBD1. This CDR3 comprises 13 residues. With 3 bases clipped from V and 13 bases from J, the junction kept 9 bases outside the gene matches. Germline V gives CDR1 SGHAT, CDR2 FQNNGV. As DNA, the CDR3 is TGTGCCAGCAGCTTGGACCGGGACAGCCTACAGCATTTT. This sequence encodes CASSLDRDSLQHF.

The gene calls are TRBV6-1 and TRBJ2-1; 11 bases match TRBD2. Germline V gives CDR1 MNHNS, CDR2 SASEGT. Losses at the gene ends were 2 bases for V and 9 bases for J; bases not matched to a gene: 9. The CDR3 has 16 residues. The chain's CDR3 is CASSERASGRYGEQFF. CDR3 nucleotides: TGTGCCAGCAGTGAAAGGGCTAGCGGGAGGTACGGTGAGCAGTTCTTC.

The chain joins TRBV24-1 to TRBJ2-1; D is perhaps TRBD1 (5 bases). This CDR3 has 14 residues. The germline V gene has CDR1 KGHDR and CDR2 SFDVKD. The V and J ends lost 12 bases and 2 bases respectively, with 16 bases between them. The CDR3 nucleotides read TGTGCCTCGGCCAAGGGGCCGACCTACAATGAGCAGTTCTTC. Translating it yields CASAKGPTYNEQFF.

This chain links TRBV18 with TRBJ1-1; D remains unclear. CDR1 and CDR2 from the germline V gene are KGHSH and LQKENI. This CDR3 comprises 12 residues. V dropped 4 bases and J dropped 11 bases, with 14 bases sitting between them. CDR3 nucleotide sequence: TGTGCCAGCTCACGCCGGGATCAGGAGGCTTTCTTT. Protein sequence: CASSRRDQEAFF. Complete variable domain (other parts from reference TRBV18 and TRBJ1-1): NAGVMQNPRHLVRRRGQEARLRCSPMKGHSHVYWYRQLPEEGLKFMVYLQKENIIDESGMPKERFSAEFPKEGPSILRIQQVVRGDSAAYFCASSRRDQEAFFGQGTRLTVV.

The rearrangement uses TRBV5-6 and TRBJ2-1; 10 bases line up with TRBD2. The length of the CDR3 is 15 residues. V lost 3 bases, J lost 4 bases, and 4 bases stayed unmatched. The germline gives CDR1 SGHDT, CDR2 YYEEEE. CDR3: CASSWTSGLYNEQFF. The CDR3 nucleotides are TGTGCCAGCAGCTGGACTAGCGGTCTTTACAATGAGCAGTTCTTC.

This chain connects TRBV7-2 to TRBJ2-7, with D hard to call. The CDR3 extends over 11 amino acids. V dropped 5 bases and J dropped 1 base, with 3 bases sitting between them. Germline-derived CDR1 and CDR2 are SGHTA and FQGNSA. The CDR3 protein is CASSPSYEQYF. The CDR3 DNA is TGTGCCAGCAGCCCTTCCTACGAGCAGTACTTC.

The rearrangement uses TRBV19 and TRBJ2-6; no definite D call. This CDR3 is 14 amino acids long. V dropped 6 bases and J dropped 4 bases, with 10 bases sitting between them. Per germline, CDR1 LNHDA and CDR2 SQIVND (reference sequence). The CDR3 DNA reads TGTGCCAGTAGCCCCCCGGTAGGGGCCAACGTCCTGACTTTC. It codes for CASSPPVGANVLTF.

The V and J genes are TRBV5-1 and TRBJ2-7; TRBD1 matches at 9 bases. The CDR3 is made up of 14 amino acids. V lost 4 bases, J lost 4 bases, and 6 bases stayed unmatched. The V gene's germline CDR1 is SGHRS and CDR2 YFSETQ. The CDR3 nucleotides read TGCGCCAGCAGCACGACAGGGGGTAATTACGAGCAGTACTTC. It encodes CASSTTGGNYEQYF. The entire variable domain, with the rest obtained from reference TRBV5-1 and TRBJ2-7, is as follows: KAGVTQTPRYLIKTRGQQVTLSCSPISGHRSVSWYQQTPGQGLQFLFEYFSETQRNKGNFPGRFSGRQFSNSRSEMNVSTLELGDSALYLCASSTTGGNYEQYFGPGTRLTVT.

This clone has a handful of counts. V gene TRBV29-1 combines with J gene TRBJ2-2, with unresolved D. Germline-derived CDR1 and CDR2 are SQVTM and ANQGSEA. The V end lost 3 bases, the J end lost 1 base, and 6 bases lay between the germline ends. This CDR3 comprises 13 residues. In nucleotides, the CDR3 is TGCAGCGTTGATGTTAGGAACACCGGGGAGCTGTTTTTT. This codes for CSVDVRNTGELFF.

J is TRBJ1-6 and V is TRBV7-2, with TRBD1 as a possible D gene (5 bases). The CDR3 sequence is 13 residues long. Germline V gene data show CDR1 as SGHTA and CDR2 as FQGNSA. V gave up 7 bases and J gave up 6 bases, with 10 bases separating them. For the CDR3, the DNA is TGTGCCAGCATGTGGGGCGGTAATTCACCCCTCCACTTT. The encoded protein is CASMWGGNSPLHF.

The V call is TRBV10-3, the J call TRBJ1-1, with D possibly matching TRBD1 (5 bases). V lost 3 bases, J lost 2 bases, and 13 bases lay in between. Per germline, CDR1 ENHRY and CDR2 SYGVKD. CDR3 size: 15 residues. The DNA of the CDR3 is TGTGCCATCAGTGATAGTGTAGGGGCAAACACTGAAGCTTTCTTT. This encodes CAISDSVGANTEAFF.

This clone was picked up a small number of times. This chain links TRBV24-1 with TRBJ1-5, with 7 bases fitting TRBD1. The ends lost 4 bases at V and 3 bases at J; junction bases unmatched: 5. CDR1 is KGHDR, CDR2 SFDVKD, per germline. CDR3 length equals 15 residues. CDR3 coding DNA: TGTGCCACCAGTGACCGCAGGGGGGACAATCAGCCCCAGCATTTT. Translated, it gives CATSDRRGDNQPQHF.

This chain connects TRBV9 to TRBJ2-1; TRBD2 matches 8 bases. Germline values: CDR1 SGDLS, CDR2 YYNGEE. The CDR3 covers 14 residues. V was pared by 0 bases and J by 6 bases, with 2 bases of the junction left unmatched. The CDR3, as DNA: TGTGCCAGCAGCGTAGCGGGAGGGCCCAATGAGCAGTTCTTC. Amino acid sequence: CASSVAGGPNEQFF.

This chain uses TRBV5-1 with TRBJ2-7; tentative D call: TRBD1 (5 bases). Trimming removed 2 bases at V and 2 bases at J, with 17 bases between. This CDR3 comprises 16 residues. Looked up from germline, CDR1 is SGHRS and CDR2 is YFSETQ. The CDR3 DNA sequence: TGCGCCAGCAGCTTCGACTTAGACCAGGGAACCTACGAGCAGTACTTC. It is translated as CASSFDLDQGTYEQYF.

The V call is TRBV10-2, the J call TRBJ2-7, with 13 bases matching TRBD2. The J segment lost 7 bases and the V segment lost 8 bases, leaving 2 bases of the junction unmatched. The germline V gene has CDR1 WSHSY and CDR2 SAAADI. The CDR3 covers 12 residues. The CDR3 region is CASGTSGNEQYF. In DNA, the CDR3 is TGCGCCAGCGGGACTAGCGGGAATGAGCAGTACTTC.

This chain joins TRBV7-6 and TRBJ1-5, with D maybe TRBD1 (5 bases). The CDR3 has 15 residues. Germline V gene sequence: CDR1 SGHVS, CDR2 FNYEAQ. V was trimmed by 5 bases and J by 3 bases, leaving 14 bases between them. The CDR3 is CASSPVAGDNQPQHF. The CDR3 DNA reads TGTGCCAGCAGCCCCGTGGCGGGGGACAATCAGCCCCAGCATTTT.

V and J are TRBV7-9 and TRBJ1-2; D remains ambiguous. The CDR3 runs to 13 residues. Deletions cut 3 bases from V and 4 bases from J, with 9 bases between. Germline CDR1 and CDR2: SEHNR and FQNEAQ (reference sequence). CDR3 sequence reads: CASSFPGSYGYTF. CDR3 sequence (DNA): TGTGCCAGCAGCTTCCCAGGAAGCTATGGCTACACCTTC.